This T cell receptor beta chain comes out of a study of cytomegalovirus exposure and HLA in healthy donors. The trim removed 6 bases at V and 7 bases at J, leaving 4 bases unmatched. The germline CDR1 and CDR2 sequences are SNHLY and FYNNEI. This CDR3 comprises 13 residues. PCR was performed using 60 Vbeta and 13 Jbeta primers. Only in-frame clones appear in the TCRdb table, and some are missing; sequencing was by immunoSEQ multiplex PCR. The sample carries some 67,000 clones, more than 70% recorded once. What was sequenced was PBMCs. This chain joins TRBV2 and TRBJ1-5; 9 positions agree with TRBD1. This TCR was sampled from a man aged 35-49 years in good health and CMV-seronegative. This chain's CDR3 is CASRGTGTQPQHF. CDR3 nucleotide sequence: TGTGCCAGCAGGGGGACAGGGACCCAGCCCCAGCATTTT.